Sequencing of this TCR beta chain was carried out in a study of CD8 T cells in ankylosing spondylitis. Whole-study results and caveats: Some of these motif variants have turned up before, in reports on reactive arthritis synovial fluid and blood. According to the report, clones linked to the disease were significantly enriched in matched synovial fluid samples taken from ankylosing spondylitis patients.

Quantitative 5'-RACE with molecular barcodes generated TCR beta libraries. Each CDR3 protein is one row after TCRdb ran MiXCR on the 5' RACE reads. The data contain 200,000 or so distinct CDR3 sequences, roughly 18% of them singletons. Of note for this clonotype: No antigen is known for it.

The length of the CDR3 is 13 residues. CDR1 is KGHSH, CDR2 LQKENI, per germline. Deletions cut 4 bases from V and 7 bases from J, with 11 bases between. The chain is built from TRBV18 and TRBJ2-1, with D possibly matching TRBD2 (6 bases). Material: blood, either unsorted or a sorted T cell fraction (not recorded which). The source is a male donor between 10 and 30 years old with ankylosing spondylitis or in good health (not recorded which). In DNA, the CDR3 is TGTGCCAGCTCACTTGGGCTAGCGAATGAGCAGTTCTTC. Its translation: CASSLGLANEQFF.